The 30 T cell receptor beta chains below come from one sample, sequenced in a study of T cells in Graves' hyperthyroidism and ophthalmopathy. Amplification of TCR beta CDR3 regions was performed using RNA transcripts as template. HTBI primers were employed in a first-round RT-PCR of the TCR CDR3. TCRdb re-called the multiplex PCR reads with MiXCR, one entry per CDR3 protein. The table shows about 92,000 distinct CDR3 sequences, with around 52% occurring only once. The sequenced material came from blood. The receptor set was obtained from a woman aged 40 to 50 with Graves' hyperthyroidism.

Concerning this clonotype itself: The junction departs from the called germline gene at one end, perhaps through a read error. V gene TRBV12-3 or TRBV12-4 combines with J gene TRBJ2-6; the D is unclear. CDR3 length equals 13 residues. The CDR3 bases are TGTGCCAGCAGTTTAGGAGCAGCGAACACTGAAGCTTTC. The encoded protein is CASSLGAANTEAF.

This chain connects TRBV7-6 to TRBJ2-2, with 9 nucleotides matching TRBD2. The CDR3 is 15 residues long. Per germline, CDR1 SGHVS and CDR2 FNYEAQ. Trimming removed 2 bases from V and 10 bases from J; junction bases left unmatched: 8. CDR3 nucleotide sequence: TGTGCCAGCAGCTTAAGGCTAGCGGGAATCGAGGAGCTGTTTTTT. It yields the protein CASSLRLAGIEELFF.

This clonotype was detected only a few times. The chain recombines TRBV7-9 with TRBJ2-2; unclear D gene. Trimming removed 5 bases at V and 5 bases at J, with 6 bases between. The CDR3 totals 12 residues. Germline loops: CDR1 SEHNR, CDR2 FQNEAQ (reference sequence). In DNA, the CDR3 is TGTGCCAGCAGCGCCCAGACCGGGGAGCTGTTTTTT. This translates into CASSAQTGELFF.

Only a few counts were recorded for this clonotype. The chain has TRBV29-1 and TRBJ1-1; TRBD1 agrees at 7 bases. Germline loops: CDR1 SQVTM, CDR2 ANQGSEA. CDR3 length equals 13 residues. J gave up 0 bases and V 8 bases, and 6 bases lay outside the gene matches. CDR3 protein: CSLLQGMNTEAFF. CDR3 in DNA: TGCAGCTTACTACAGGGGATGAACACTGAAGCTTTCTTT.

This clonotype appeared a single time. The CDR3 DNA is TGCGCCAGCAGCCAAGGGACAGTATGTACGCAGTATTTT. Its protein product is CASSQGTVCTQYF. The chain uses TRBV4-1 and TRBJ2-3; possibly TRBD1 for D (6 bases). V was clipped by 1 base and J by 8 bases, with 10 bases between them. In germline, CDR1 is MGHRA, CDR2 YSYEKL. There are 13 residues in the CDR3.

This sequence joins TRBV29-1 and TRBJ2-5, with TRBD2 as a possible D gene (5 bases). CDR1 and CDR2 (germline): SQVTM, ANQGSEA. Deletions cut 1 base from V and 5 bases from J, with 29 bases between. The CDR3 consists of 19 residues. DNA of the CDR3: TGCAGCGTTGAAGGAAGGGCCGGGGAGCTGTCAGAGTGGACGGAGACCCAGTACTTC. Translation gives CSVEGRAGELSEWTETQYF. Using reference TRBV29-1 and TRBJ2-5 for the parts outside the CDR3, the full variable domain is SAVISQKPSRDICQRGTSLTIQCQVDSQVTMMFWYRQQPGQSLTLIATANQGSEATYESGFVIDKFPISRPNLTFSTLTVSNMSPEDSSIYLCSVEGRAGELSEWTETQYFGPGTRLLVL.

This clonotype came up many times. The chain carries TRBV20-1 and TRBJ1-1; 9 bases fit TRBD1. This CDR3 region has 13 residues. V dropped 0 bases and J dropped 10; count of bases not matched to a gene: 6. Germline CDR1 is DFQATT and CDR2 is SNEGSKA (reference sequence). CDR3 amino acids: CSARDLGQGLAFF. CDR3 sequence (DNA): TGCAGTGCTAGAGATTTGGGACAGGGACTAGCTTTCTTT.

This clonotype was counted at least ten times. The chain uses TRBV4-1 and TRBJ2-7; D gene uncertain. CDR1 and CDR2 from the germline V gene are MGHRA and YSYEKL. This CDR3 is 12 amino acids long. The V end lost 1 base, the J end lost 6 bases, and 7 bases lay between the germline ends. The CDR3 here is CASSQVVREQYF. CDR3 sequence (DNA): TGCGCCAGCAGCCAAGTCGTCCGCGAGCAGTACTTC.

In this sample, this clonotype turned up many times. V usage is TRBV7-2 and J usage is TRBJ1-1; the D is unclear. The CDR3 loop spans 11 amino acids. Germline CDR1 is SGHTA and CDR2 is FQGNSA. The germline V and J ends were trimmed by 1 base and 8 bases, with 5 bases remaining between them. The CDR3 DNA follows: TGTGCCAGCAGCTTAGTAGGGGAAGCTTTCTTT. Translated, it gives CASSLVGEAFF.

The rearrangement links TRBV5-1 to TRBJ2-1; D ambiguous. CDR3 length: 11 residues. The V end was cut by 2 bases, the J end by 5 bases, with 2 bases between. Germline loops: CDR1 SGHRS, CDR2 YFSETQ. The CDR3 DNA reads TGCGCCAGCAGCTTTCACAATGAGCAGTTCTTC. It codes for CASSFHNEQFF.

In its sample, this clonotype was seen many times. This sequence joins TRBV12-3 or TRBV12-4 and TRBJ1-3; D remains unclear. V lost 5 bases, J lost 0 bases, and 14 bases lay in between. This CDR3 is 16 amino acids long. The DNA of the CDR3 is TGTGCCAGCAGTGATCGACCGGGTTACTCTGGAAACACCATATATTTT. This gives the protein CASSDRPGYSGNTIYF.

This clonotype was picked up a small number of times. The gene calls are TRBV27 and TRBJ1-2, with a possible D match to TRBD1 (5 bases). Germline CDR1 and CDR2: MNHEY and SMNVEV (reference sequence). Trimming left V 5 bases short and J 5 bases short, with 18 bases between. CDR3 size: 15 residues. The CDR3 nucleotides read TGTGCCAGCAGTGCCGCGGGTGGGGGTGAATATGGCTACACCTTC. As protein: CASSAAGGGEYGYTF.

This clonotype was seen many times. A much larger clone sits a single nucleotide away, making a read error possible. This chain uses TRBV20-1 with TRBJ2-7; 9 bases are a match to TRBD2. The CDR3 loop spans 15 amino acids. V was pared by 3 bases and J by 1 base, with 7 bases of the junction left unmatched. CDR1 and CDR2 from the germline V gene are DFQATT and SNEGSKA (reference sequence). DNA of the CDR3: TGCAGTGCTAGCTTGGTACTAGCGGGTTCCTACGAGCAGTACTTC. Translating it yields CSASLVLAGSYEQYF.

This clonotype has just a few counts. At one boundary the junction diverges from the germline segment, which might be a read error. This chain connects TRBV4-1 to TRBJ2-7; D is possibly TRBD1 (7 bases). Germline V gene data show CDR1 as MGHRA and CDR2 as YSYEKL. This CDR3 is built from 14 residues. The chain's CDR3 is CASSPRGVSYEQYF. CDR3 nucleotides: TGTGCCAGCAGCCCCAGGGGGGTCTCCTACGAGCAGTACTTC.

Many counts were recorded for this clonotype. V usage is TRBV5-1 and J usage is TRBJ2-7; 8 nucleotides line up with TRBD1. Germline trimming cut 4 bases from V and 2 bases from J; bases unmatched to any gene: 8. Germline values: CDR1 SGHRS, CDR2 YFSETQ. CDR3 length equals 15 residues. CDR3 in DNA: TGCGCCAGCAGCGCAGGGACAGGAGAAACCTACGAGCAGTACTTC. Its translation: CASSAGTGETYEQYF.

On this clonotype itself: This may come from a read error, since a much larger clone is one base off. The J gene is TRBJ1-1, the V gene TRBV29-1; D is uncertain. The CDR3 sequence is 10 residues long. CDR1 and CDR2 from the germline V gene are SQVTM and ANQGSEA. The CDR3 DNA is TGCAGTTTCGAAGGGACTGAAGCTTTCTTT. Translation gives CSFEGTEAFF.

The CDR3 loop reads CASSVDRGVGYTF. The CDR3 DNA sequence: TGTGCCAGCAGCGTAGACAGGGGGGTTGGCTACACCTTC. The V and J genes are TRBV9 and TRBJ1-2, with TRBD1 identical over 8 bases. The CDR3 is 13 amino acids. Germline V gene data show CDR1 as SGDLS and CDR2 as YYNGEE. V dropped 0 bases and J dropped 7; count of bases not matched to a gene: 2.

This clonotype has ten or more counts. The chain carries TRBV19 and TRBJ2-7, with TRBD2 matching 10 bases. CDR1 and CDR2 (germline): LNHDA, SQIVND (reference sequence). Trimming cost V 5 bases and J 3 bases; bases outside gene matches: 1. CDR3 length equals 13 residues. The DNA for the CDR3 is TGTGCCAGTAGTCCTAGCGGGGGCTACGAGCAGTACTTC. The encoded protein is CASSPSGGYEQYF.

On this clonotype: The CDR3 does not end in the conserved phenylalanine or tryptophan, so this is likely a read error. No DNA is shown, since the ends of the CDR3 on it are uncertain; the CDR3 is the one TCRdb lists. J is TRBJ1-2 and V is TRBV7-9; the table's D call of TRBD1 was not tested on the DNA. The CDR3 is 8 residues long, counting both termini. CDR1 and CDR2 from the germline V gene are SEHNR and FQNEAQ (reference sequence). CDR3 sequence: CASSFGRG.

J is TRBJ1-6 and V is TRBV12-3 or TRBV12-4; D is unclear. Trimming left V 6 bases short and J 10 bases short, with 16 bases between. The CDR3 is made up of 14 amino acids. The CDR3 here is CASRIKAPESPLHF. The CDR3 nucleotides read TGTGCCAGCAGGATAAAGGCCCCGGAGTCACCCCTCCACTTT.

This clonotype was counted only a few times. The V call is TRBV25-1, the J call TRBJ1-2, with 7 bases lining up with TRBD1. CDR1 is MGHDK, CDR2 SYGVNS, per germline. The trim removed 7 bases at V and 3 bases at J, leaving 5 bases unmatched. The CDR3 runs to 13 residues. The CDR3 here is CASKDREHYGYTF. For the CDR3, the DNA is TGTGCCAGCAAAGACAGGGAGCACTATGGCTACACCTTC.

This clonotype has ten or more counts. This CDR3 is CASSGERGAYEQYF. In nucleotides, the CDR3 is TGTGCCAGCAGTGGGGAGCGGGGGGCCTACGAGCAGTACTTC. The V gene is TRBV2, the J gene TRBJ2-7; 9 nucleotides line up with TRBD2. CDR1 is SNHLY and CDR2 is FYNNEI in the germline V gene. Losses at the gene ends were 4 bases for V and 2 bases for J; bases not matched to a gene: 3. The CDR3 loop spans 14 amino acids. Looking up the rest from reference TRBV2 and TRBJ2-7 gives the full variable domain: EPEVTQTPSHQVTQMGQEVILRCVPISNHLYFYWYRQILGQKVEFLVSFYNNEISEKSEIFDDQFSVERPDGSNFTLKIRSTKLEDSAMYFCASSGERGAYEQYFGPGTRLTVT.

This clonotype has ten or more counts. V usage is TRBV2 and J usage is TRBJ2-7; no firm D call. CDR1 and CDR2 from the germline V gene are SNHLY and FYNNEI. CDR3 length: 15 residues. Trimming took 6 bases from V and 0 from J, leaving 15 bases between them. DNA of the CDR3: TGTGCCAGCAGAGCAGGATCCTCCATCTCCTACGAGCAGTACTTC. Protein sequence: CASRAGSSISYEQYF.

The chain employs TRBV7-2 and TRBJ1-2; TRBD1 aligns across 7 bases. The CDR3 is 13 residues long. Germline values: CDR1 SGHTA, CDR2 FQGNSA. With 8 bases clipped from V and 4 bases from J, the junction kept 7 bases outside the gene matches. In DNA, the CDR3 is TGTGCCAGCCCCCCCGGGACAGCCTATGGCTACACCTTC. Its translation: CASPPGTAYGYTF.

This clonotype qualifies as large. A junction end diverges from the germline sequence, so it may reflect a read error. The V call is TRBV29-1, the J call TRBJ1-3; D remains ambiguous. Per germline, CDR1 SQVTM and CDR2 ANQGSEA. The CDR3 is made up of 13 amino acids. The DNA of the CDR3 is TGCAGCGTTAAAGAACCGTCTGGAAACACCATATATTTT. Translated: CSVKEPSGNTIYF.

There are many counts of this clonotype. This rearrangement joins TRBV20-1 to TRBJ2-5, with D perhaps matching TRBD1 (6 bases). Germline CDR1 and CDR2: DFQATT and SNEGSKA (reference sequence). The CDR3 totals 13 residues. V shed 4 bases and J shed 5 bases, with 14 bases lying between them. The CDR3 protein is CSATQGLGETQYF. The DNA for the CDR3 is TGCAGTGCTACACAGGGCTTAGGGGAGACCCAGTACTTC.

About this clonotype: A much larger clone sits a single nucleotide away, making a read error possible. This sequence joins TRBV9 and TRBJ1-4, with TRBD1 as a possible D gene (6 bases). V was cut by 4 bases and J by 8 bases, with 18 bases left in between. CDR1 SGDLS and CDR2 YYNGEE come from the germline V gene. There are 15 residues in the CDR3. The CDR3 reads CASSLGGNAGEKLFF. In DNA, the CDR3 is TGTGCCAGCAGCCTCGGGGGCAATGCTGGCGAAAAACTGTTTTTT.

This clonotype was detected once. V usage is TRBV20-1 and J usage is TRBJ2-5, with 7 nucleotides matching TRBD2. Germline V gene data show CDR1 as DFQATT and CDR2 as SNEGSKA (reference sequence). The CDR3 consists of 14 residues. V was clipped by 3 bases and J by 5 bases; unmatched bases: 9. The CDR3, as DNA: TGCAGTGCTAGCCGGACTAGACGGGGTGAGACCCAGTACTTC. This encodes CSASRTRRGETQYF.

A note on this clonotype: One end of the junction varies from germline; a read error may be responsible. V gene TRBV12-3 or TRBV12-4 combines with J gene TRBJ2-3; 14 nucleotides line up with TRBD2. The CDR3 has 15 amino acids. DNA for the CDR3: TGTGCCAGCAGCCGACTAGCGGGAGGGACAGATACGCGGTATTTT. As protein: CASSRLAGGTDTRYF.

The J gene is TRBJ1-2, the V gene TRBV13; a weak D match, TRBD1 (5 bases). Trimming took 5 bases from V and 8 from J, leaving 15 bases between them. The germline V gene has CDR1 PRHDT and CDR2 FYEKMQ (reference sequence). This CDR3 has 13 amino acids. The CDR3 DNA reads TGTGCCAGCAGCCTGCGGGGGTGGGGGGGCTACACCTTC. Protein sequence: CASSLRGWGGYTF.